This T cell receptor (beta chain) stems from a study of blood T cell repertoires in COVID-19. Turning to the study itself: The samples span acute and convalescent COVID-19 from the United States, Italy and Spain. Sources were T cells, B-cell-depleted T cells, or PBMCs; the material itself was cDNA or gDNA.

The germline gives CDR1 MNHEY, CDR2 SVGEGT. The V and J ends lost 2 bases and 1 base, in that order; junction bases with no gene match: 4. The CDR3 runs to 17 residues. In the authors' workflow: The assay estimated nucleated cells by amplifying reference gene primers. Sequencing was performed with immunoSEQ multiplex PCR; in TCRdb, only in-frame clones are kept and a portion is missing. That table furnishes V, J and clone size, whereas the DNA furnished D and trimming. The sample holds about 240,000 clones, approximately 87% seen once. Sequenced: peripheral blood. This TCR derives from a man in his sixties with acute or convalescent COVID-19. V is TRBV6-2 or TRBV6-3 and J is TRBJ2-2, with TRBD2 matching 10 bases. CDR3 amino acids: CASSYPSGRGNTGELFF. DNA of the CDR3: TGTGCCAGCAGTTACCCTAGCGGGAGAGGGAACACCGGGGAGCTGTTTTTT.